Below are 3 T cell receptor beta chains sequenced from a single sample in a study of T cell responses to AZD1222 COVID-19 vaccine. Sequenced by immunoSEQ multiplex PCR; TCRdb stores in-frame clones only, minus some. Found here are some 110,000 clones, roughly 90% of them singletons; the top ten hold 4% to 4.5%. This specimen was peripheral blood, taken on day 0 of AZD1222 vaccination. The receptors shown here come from an adult in good health.

V and J are TRBV10-3 and TRBJ2-5; 15 positions match TRBD2. CDR1 ENHRY and CDR2 SYGVKD come from the germline V gene. The CDR3 contains 18 residues. J was trimmed by 2 bases and V by 4 bases; bases with no gene match: 8. The CDR3: CAISGRTSGGAPQETQYF. DNA for the CDR3: TGTGCCATCAGTGGCCGGACTAGCGGGGGGGCGCCGCAAGAGACCCAGTACTTC.

This clone has more than one count but fewer than ten. V and J are TRBV11-2 and TRBJ2-7, with a possible D match to TRBD1 (6 bases). The germline V gene encodes CDR1 SGHAT and CDR2 FQNNGV. This CDR3 comprises 16 residues. Trimming removed 5 bases from V and 2 bases from J, with 19 bases in between. The CDR3 sequence: CASSPVNRAGTYEQYF. CDR3 bases: TGTGCCAGCAGCCCCGTAAACAGGGCTGGAACCTACGAGCAGTACTTC.

This clone was counted a single time. This rearrangement joins TRBV5-3 to TRBJ1-6; D is perhaps TRBD1 (6 bases). TRBV5-3 qualifies as an ORF whose function is uncertain. Trimming left V 4 bases short and J 2 bases short, with 13 bases between. The CDR3 sequence is 16 residues long. The CDR3 DNA reads TGTGCCAGAAGCCCGCCCCGGACAGCCTATAATTCACCCCTCCACTTT. Its protein product is CARSPPRTAYNSPLHF.